Listed below are T cell receptor beta chains from one sample, sequenced in a study of T cell changes during pregnancy in multiple sclerosis. Generated by immunoSEQ multiplex PCR, the TCRdb table keeps only in-frame clones and is missing some. In the table there are approximately 100,000 clones, about 91% of which are singletons. Sequenced here: peripheral blood, sampled in the second trimester of pregnancy. The source is a female donor with multiple sclerosis, enrolled in a pregnancy study. The CDR3 runs from the conserved cysteine through the conserved F or W. Fields, in order: J gene, clone size, D gene, V gene, CDR3 DNA, CDR3 protein. A D gene is named only where the DNA matches it firmly. Only part of the rows carry a size: once, few, many, or a class if the clone is expanded.

TRBJ2-1 . . TRBV5-1 TGCGCCAGCAGCTTGGCCGGTAGCCCACTGTTAAGCTCCTACAATGAGCAGTTCTTC CASSLAGSPLLSSYNEQFF
TRBJ2-2 . . TRBV2 TGTGCCAGCAGTCCGATTCGACTTGGAACAACGAACACCGGGGAGCTGTTTTTT CASSPIRLGTTNTGELFF
TRBJ1-2 . TRBD1 TRBV4-1 TGCGCCAGCAGCCATCCCGGGACAGGCTATGGCTACACCTTC CASSHPGTGYGYTF
TRBJ1-4 . . TRBV27 TGTGCCAGCAGTTTAATGGGGGCGTTTGGAAATGAAAAACTGTTTTTT CASSLMGAFGNEKLFF
TRBJ2-7 . . TRBV28 TGTGCCGGAGGAGGGCGTCTGAGCTCCTACGAGCAGTACTTC CAGGGRLSSYEQYF
TRBJ1-2 once TRBD1 TRBV7-2 TGTGCCAGCAGCTCCGGGGAATTGGGACAGAGAGTTAACTATGGCTACACCTTC CASSSGELGQRVNYGYTF
TRBJ2-7 . TRBD1 TRBV5-1 TGCGCCAGCAGATTCCAGGGGGACTCCTACGAGCAGTACTTC CASRFQGDSYEQYF
TRBJ1-5 . TRBD1 TRBV28 TGTGCCAGCAGTTTGGACAGCCATCCAGGACAGGGGGCTGATCAGCCCCAGCATTTT CASSLDSHPGQGADQPQHF
TRBJ2-3 once . TRBV2 TGTGCCAGCAGTGGCTCTACTAAAAAAGATACGCAGTATTTT CASSGSTKKDTQYF
TRBJ2-7 . . TRBV2 TGTGCCAGCATGCCCCCCTATTCCTACGAGCAGTACTTC CASMPPYSYEQYF
TRBJ1-5 . TRBD1 TRBV7-2 TGTGCCAGCAGCCCGAGACAGGGCCGTTATAGCAATCAGCCCCAGCATTTT CASSPRQGRYSNQPQHF
TRBJ2-1 . TRBD2 TRBV6-5 TGTGCCAGCCGGGAGGGACCCGGCAACAATGAGCAGTTCTTC CASREGPGNNEQFF
TRBJ2-3 . . TRBV9 TGTGCCAGCAGCGTAGCTGGAGCACCAGATACGCAGTATTTT CASSVAGAPDTQYF
TRBJ2-7 . . TRBV7-9 TGTGCCAGCAGCCGGGGAAATTCCGCCTACGAGCAGTACTTC CASSRGNSAYEQYF
TRBJ2-7 . . TRBV5-1 TGCGCCAGCAGCACCACTAGTAACCCCCTCCTCGAGCAGTACTTC CASSTTSNPLLEQYF
TRBJ2-7 . . TRBV18 TGTGCCAGCTCACCAAGAGTAGAATACGAGCAGTACTTC CASSPRVEYEQYF
TRBJ2-5 . . TRBV10-2 TGCGCCAGCAGTGCGGGAGAGACCCAGTACTTC CASSAGETQYF
TRBJ1-4 many TRBD1 TRBV29-1 TGCAGCGTAGCAAACCCTACCGGGACAGTGAATGAAAAACTGTTTTTT CSVANPTGTVNEKLFF
TRBJ2-1 . TRBD2 TRBV30 TGTGCCTGGTCCGGGACTAGCGGGGCCTACAATGAGCAGTTCTTC CAWSGTSGAYNEQFF
TRBJ1-3 once TRBD1 TRBV2 TGTGCCAGCAGAAACAGGGGTAGCTCTGGAAACACCATATATTTT CASRNRGSSGNTIYF
TRBJ1-1 . TRBD1 TRBV7-9 TGTGCCAGCAGCTCGGGACAGGGTAATGAAGCTTTCTTT CASSSGQGNEAFF
TRBJ1-1 . . TRBV27 TGTGCCAGCAGCAAACGGGATAACACTGAAGCTTTCTTT CASSKRDNTEAFF
TRBJ2-2 . TRBD1 TRBV9 TGTGCCAGCAGCGCCCCGGGACAGGGGAACGTGGGAGACACCGGGGAGCTGTTTTTT CASSAPGQGNVGDTGELFF
TRBJ2-3 . . TRBV11-2 TGTGCCAGCAGCCCGCTATCGTGGTCGCAGTATTTT CASSPLSWSQYF
TRBJ2-1 . . TRBV7-6 TGTGCCAGCAGCCTAAGCGGCGCTAGGGTCGATGAGCAGTTCTTC CASSLSGARVDEQFF
TRBJ2-3 . . TRBV7-8 TGTGCCAGCAGCTTTCTACACGGGAGCACAGATACGCAGTATTTT CASSFLHGSTDTQYF
TRBJ2-1 . TRBD2 TRBV10-3 TGTGCCATCAGAGGACTAGCGGGAGACATTATAAATGAGCAGTTCTTC CAIRGLAGDIINEQFF
TRBJ2-7 . TRBD2 TRBV19 TGTGCCAGTAGTATAAAAGGAACTAGCGGGGGCTCTGCCTACGAGCAGTACTTC CASSIKGTSGGSAYEQYF
TRBJ1-5 . TRBD1 TRBV7-9 TGTGCCAGCAGCCCCGGGACAGGGGTTCATCAGCCCCAGCATTTT CASSPGTGVHQPQHF
TRBJ2-2 . . TRBV2 TGTGCCAGCAGGCGGGATGGTGACGGGGAGCTGTTTTTT CASRRDGDGELFF
TRBJ1-4 . . TRBV5-6 TGTGCCAGCAGAAGAGATTCGGAGGAAAAACTGTTTTTT CASRRDSEEKLFF
TRBJ2-5 . TRBD2 TRBV4-1 TGCGCCAGCAGCCAAGATAGCGGGAACGAAGAGACCCAGTACTTC CASSQDSGNEETQYF
TRBJ2-4 . TRBD1 TRBV7-9 TGTGCCAGCATCGGGACAGGGCAAGTGACCATTCAGTACTTC CASIGTGQVTIQYF
TRBJ2-3 . . TRBV21-1 TGTGCCAGCATCCTTAGCGGAAGTAAACGCACAGATACGCAGTATTTT CASILSGSKRTDTQYF
TRBJ1-2 . TRBD1 TRBV15 TGTGCCACCAGTCCAAGGGGCGGGACAGCCGGTGGCTACACCTTC CATSPRGGTAGGYTF
TRBJ2-5 . . TRBV15 TGTGCCACCAGCAGAGCATTACAAAACAGCCAAGAGACCCAGTACTTC CATSRALQNSQETQYF